This TCR beta chain comes out of a study of blood T cell repertoires in COVID-19. About the research overall: The study drew acute and convalescent COVID-19 samples from the United States, Italy and Spain.

Clones were sequenced by immunoSEQ multiplex PCR, and TCRdb holds only the in-frame ones, with some missing. Of some 90,000 clones in the sample, about 80% are singletons; the top ten hold roughly a tenth. CDR1 and CDR2 from the germline V gene are SGHAT and FQDESV (reference sequence). The V end lost 8 bases, the J end lost 2 bases, and 6 bases lay between the germline ends. The CDR3 spans 12 residues. The sequence was obtained from a man in his 70s with active or convalescent COVID-19. This chain links TRBV11-1 with TRBJ2-2, with D perhaps TRBD1 (5 bases). Sequenced: peripheral blood. CDR3 region: CASGQNTGELFF. The CDR3 bases are TGTGCCAGCGGACAAAACACCGGGGAGCTGTTTTTT.